This passage covers 7 T cell receptor beta chains from one sample sequenced in a study of blood T cell repertoires in COVID-19. Some clones are missing from TCRdb's copy, which holds only in-frame ones; the method was immunoSEQ multiplex PCR. The sample includes approximately 170,000 clones, just over 85% seen only once; the top ten take 7% to 10%. Sequenced material: peripheral blood. Every receptor here comes from a man in his fifties or sixties with active or convalescent COVID-19.

The CDR3, as DNA: TGTGCCAGCAGCCGGAGGGATTCACCCCTCCACTTT. Its translation is CASSRRDSPLHF. The chain carries TRBV3-1 (or the pseudogene TRBV3-2) and TRBJ1-6; D call uncertain. The V gene's germline CDR1 is LGHDT and CDR2 YNNKEL (reference sequence). V was pared by 4 bases and J by 8 bases, with 6 bases between. This CDR3 region has 12 residues.

J is TRBJ2-7 and V is TRBV6-5; maybe TRBD2 (5 bases). The CDR3 runs to 12 residues. The V and J ends lost 3 bases and 4 bases respectively, with 7 bases between them. The germline CDR1 and CDR2 sequences are MNHEY and SVGAGI. CDR3 bases: TGTGCCAGCAGTTATCGGGGATACGAGCAGTACTTC. This encodes CASSYRGYEQYF.

The chain joins TRBV7-3 to TRBJ1-1, with 7 bases lining up with TRBD1. This CDR3 has 13 amino acids. V gave up 3 bases and J gave up 8 bases; unmatched junction bases: 6. CDR1 and CDR2 (germline): SGHTA, FQGTGA. This CDR3 reads CASSLTGTDEAFF. For the CDR3, the DNA is TGTGCCAGCAGCTTGACCGGGACAGACGAAGCTTTCTTT.

CDR3 region: CASSAGLADFNEQFF. The CDR3 region has the DNA TGTGCCAGCAGTGCCGGACTAGCGGATTTCAATGAGCAGTTCTTC. The V gene is TRBV28, the J gene TRBJ2-1, with TRBD2 identical over 10 bases. The CDR3 loop spans 15 amino acids. Germline CDR1 is MDHEN and CDR2 is SYDVKM. V trimming: 5 bases; J trimming: 6 bases; junction bases outside the gene matches: 7.

The chain uses TRBV30 and TRBJ2-7; 10 bases align to TRBD2. This CDR3 region has 15 residues. CDR1 is GTSNPN and CDR2 is SVGIG in the germline V gene (reference sequence). The trim removed 1 base at V and 8 bases at J, leaving 11 bases unmatched. The chain's CDR3 is CAWSAPSSGSYKQYF. CDR3 nucleotides: TGTGCCTGGAGTGCCCCTTCTAGCGGGAGTTATAAGCAGTACTTC. Full variable domain (remainder filled in from reference TRBV30 and TRBJ2-7): SQTIHQWPATLVQPVGSPLSLECTVEGTSNPNLYWYRQAAGRGLQLLFYSVGIGQISSEVPQNLSASRPQDRQFILSSKKLLLSDSGFYLCAWSAPSSGSYKQYFGPGTRLTVT.

The chain employs TRBV13 and TRBJ1-2; TRBD1 aligns across 8 bases. V was pared by 3 bases and J by 3 bases, with 6 bases of the junction left unmatched. CDR1 PRHDT and CDR2 FYEKMQ come from the germline V gene (reference sequence). This CDR3 has 15 residues. The CDR3 coding sequence is TGTGCCAGCAGCTTTCTGGCAGGGGGCGACTATGGCTACACCTTC. Protein: CASSFLAGGDYGYTF.

The V gene is TRBV5-1, the J gene TRBJ2-5; 9 nucleotides match TRBD2. The CDR3 extends over 15 amino acids. Per germline, CDR1 SGHRS and CDR2 YFSETQ. J was trimmed by 2 bases and V by 4 bases; bases with no gene match: 6. Here the CDR3 DNA reads TGCGCCAGCAGCCCGCAGACTAGCGGACAAGAGACCCAGTACTTC. Protein: CASSPQTSGQETQYF.